The T cell receptor (beta chain) under discussion was sequenced for a study of blood T cell repertoires in COVID-19. Across the study: Sample material is recorded as cDNA or gDNA derived from T cells, B-cell-depleted T cells, or PBMCs.

Trimming took 6 bases from V and 7 from J; bases not matched to a gene: 9. The CDR3 spans 13 residues. Per the original methods: The authors estimated nucleated cell counts from reference gene primer amplification. The repertoire was sequenced with immunoSEQ multiplex PCR; TCRdb's copy has only in-frame clones and lacks some. Clone size and V and J calls were adopted from that table, with D and trimming inferred from the DNA. The data show more than 70,000 clones, about 93% seen once. The source of this sequence is a woman aged 45-65 years in a cohort sampled during active COVID-19. This chain uses TRBV12-3 or TRBV12-4 with TRBJ2-7; the match to TRBD1 covers 7 bases. Sequencing was done on a sample of peripheral blood. CDR3 in amino acids: CASSRTGMGEQYF. Here the CDR3 DNA reads TGTGCCAGCAGCCGGACAGGAATGGGGGAGCAGTACTTC.